This TCR beta chain was recovered during a study of shared T cell receptors in the human thymus. Measured with immunoSEQ multiplex PCR; TCRdb has only the in-frame clones, and not every one. The sample shows 600,000 or so clones, around 87% of them seen only once. V was shortened by 2 bases and J by 2 bases, with 15 bases between the two germline ends. The germline gives CDR1 ENHRY, CDR2 SYGVKD. The CDR3 consists of 16 residues. The same sample was also used in a study of human thymus T cells. From that report: Corrective cardiac surgery supplied the resected thymus tissue. Thymic repertoires of unrelated individuals were reported in related research to overlap highly.

The chain recombines TRBV10-3 with TRBJ2-5; perhaps TRBD2 as D (6 bases). The specimen was thymocytes. The TCR sequence derives from a boy younger than two with a congenital heart defect. The CDR3 loop is CAISEKLGSTQETQYF. The CDR3 DNA is TGTGCCATCAGTGAGAAACTCGGGAGCACACAAGAGACCCAGTACTTC.